What follows are 22 T cell receptor beta chains derived from one specimen sequenced in a study of shared clonotypes between healthy human individuals. The data were produced by immunoSEQ multiplex PCR, yet TCRdb's version contains in-frame clones alone and is incomplete. This table has about 1 million clones, about 80% appearing once. The sample consisted of memory CD4+ T cells sorted from blood. Subset denoted: CD45RA-negative fraction. Receptors were obtained from a man aged 18 to 29 in good health.

In the case of this clone: Different DNA sequences within this sample yield the same CDR3. V is TRBV18 and J is TRBJ2-5; no definite D call. Germline V gene data show CDR1 as KGHSH and CDR2 as LQKENI. This CDR3 region has 11 residues. V was clipped by 6 bases and J by 1 base, with 3 bases between them. The CDR3 here is CASSAQETQYF. As DNA, the CDR3 is TGTGCCAGCTCGGCCCAAGAGACCCAGTACTTC. Together with reference TRBV18 and TRBJ2-5, the CDR3 gives the full variable domain: NAGVMQNPRHLVRRRGQEARLRCSPMKGHSHVYWYRQLPEEGLKFMVYLQKENIIDESGMPKERFSAEFPKEGPSILRIQQVVRGDSAAYFCASSAQETQYFGPGTRLLVL.

This clone was observed at least ten times. This sequence joins TRBV7-6 and TRBJ2-7; D possibly corresponds to TRBD1 (6 bases). In germline, CDR1 is SGHVS, CDR2 FNYEAQ. The CDR3 is 15 amino acids. Trimming stripped 4 bases from V and 2 bases from J, with 15 bases between. CDR3 in DNA: TGTGCCAGCAGCTACAGGGACGATGTGACCTACGAGCAGTACTTC. As protein: CASSYRDDVTYEQYF.

The CDR3 region is CAISGRGVAGSYNEQFF. CDR3 nucleotides: TGTGCCATCAGTGGACGCGGAGTAGCGGGGTCCTACAATGAGCAGTTCTTC. V is TRBV10-3 and J is TRBJ2-1; 8 bases are a match to TRBD2. With 4 bases clipped from V and 1 base from J, the junction kept 9 bases outside the gene matches. Germline CDR1 reads ENHRY; CDR2 reads SYGVKD. CDR3 size: 17 residues.

The genes are TRBV6-1 and TRBJ1-5, with 9 bases identical to TRBD1. Germline V CDR1 and CDR2: MNHNS, SASEGT. With 4 bases clipped from V and 6 bases from J, the junction kept 4 bases outside the gene matches. This CDR3 is built from 14 residues. CDR3 DNA: TGTGCCAGCAGTGGGACAGGGGTGACTCAGCCCCAGCATTTT. It is translated as CASSGTGVTQPQHF.

The chain recombines TRBV6-5 with TRBJ1-2; TRBD1 is a possible D gene (5 bases). V was trimmed by 5 bases and J by 7 bases, leaving 17 bases between them. Per the germline V gene, CDR1 is MNHEY and CDR2 is SVGAGI. The CDR3 has 14 residues. The CDR3 here is CASSRLGGGGGYTF. CDR3 DNA sequence: TGTGCCAGCAGTCGACTCGGGGGGGGAGGTGGCTACACCTTC.

This chain links TRBV5-1 with TRBJ2-7; no clear D. The V end was cut by 1 base, the J end by 2 bases, with 10 bases between. CDR1 is SGHRS, CDR2 YFSETQ, per germline. The CDR3 loop spans 14 amino acids. The CDR3 DNA reads TGCGCCAGCAGCTTGCAACAGAGGACCTACGAGCAGTACTTC. This sequence encodes CASSLQQRTYEQYF.

The chain couples TRBV18 to TRBJ2-1, with a tentative D call TRBD2 (6 bases). This CDR3 contains 16 residues. V shed 2 bases and J shed 7 bases, with 18 bases lying between them. CDR1 is KGHSH and CDR2 is LQKENI in the germline V gene. The CDR3 spells CASSPVLAGLGNEQFF. As DNA, the CDR3 is TGTGCCAGCTCACCAGTTCTCGCGGGATTAGGGAATGAGCAGTTCTTC.

J is TRBJ1-2 and V is TRBV4-3; D not resolved. There are 15 residues in the CDR3. Germline loops: CDR1 LGHNA, CDR2 YSLEER. V gave up 0 bases and J gave up 2 bases, with 10 bases separating them. The CDR3 bases are TGCGCCAGCAGCCAAGATTCCGCAACGAACTATGGCTACACCTTC. This gives the protein CASSQDSATNYGYTF.

This clone turned up a few times. V gene TRBV30 combines with J gene TRBJ1-2; D might be TRBD1 (5 bases). The germline V and J ends were trimmed by 4 bases and 2 bases, with 17 bases remaining between them. Germline assignment: CDR1 GTSNPN and CDR2 SVGIG (reference sequence). The CDR3 has 15 residues. The CDR3 nucleotides are TGTGCCTGGAAAGGGCTCAGGGTTGAAAACTATGGCTACACCTTC. Amino acids: CAWKGLRVENYGYTF.

This clone was counted once. DNA for the CDR3: TGTGCCAGCAGCTTAATAGGGGGCAGGGCTTTCTTT. This encodes CASSLIGGRAFF. This chain connects TRBV11-3 to TRBJ1-1, with 7 nucleotides matching TRBD1. The V gene's germline CDR1 is SGHNT and CDR2 YENEEA. The CDR3 has 12 residues. Trimming removed 2 bases from V and 11 bases from J; junction bases left unmatched: 5.

This clone showed up just a few times. The J gene is TRBJ2-2, the V gene TRBV4-1; D gene uncertain. Germline loops: CDR1 MGHRA, CDR2 YSYEKL. The CDR3 is made up of 15 amino acids. Between the trimmed V and J ends, which lost 1 base and 0 bases, there was a span of 6 bases. CDR3 protein: CASSQGLTNTGELFF. Here the CDR3 DNA reads TGCGCCAGCAGCCAAGGACTCACGAACACCGGGGAGCTGTTTTTT.

The chain joins TRBV30 to TRBJ2-7; TRBD1 matches at 10 bases. Germline V gene lookup returns CDR1 GTSNPN and CDR2 SVGIG (reference sequence). With 4 bases clipped from V and 2 bases from J, the junction kept 2 bases outside the gene matches. The CDR3 length is 13 residues. The CDR3, as DNA: TGTGCCTGGACGACAGGGGGCCCCTACGAGCAGTACTTC. Residues: CAWTTGGPYEQYF.

This clone appeared a single time. The rearrangement uses TRBV5-1 and TRBJ2-5; D gene unclear. The CDR3 is 15 residues long. Deletions cut 0 bases from V and 1 base from J, with 10 bases between. Germline CDR1 is SGHRS and CDR2 is YFSETQ. CDR3 in DNA: TGCGCCAGCAGCTTGGATTGGCGGAGCCAAGAGACCCAGTACTTC. Its translation is CASSLDWRSQETQYF.

The chain is built from TRBV7-2 and TRBJ2-2; D may be TRBD1 (6 bases). CDR1 and CDR2 from the germline V gene are SGHTA and FQGNSA. V lost 10 bases and J lost 0, with 15 bases in between. The CDR3 is made up of 15 amino acids. CDR3 sequence reads: CATTRGGANTGELFF. CDR3 coding DNA: TGTGCCACTACCCGAGGGGGAGCGAACACCGGGGAGCTGTTTTTT.

V is TRBV6-1 and J is TRBJ2-7; no clear D. The CDR3 length is 11 residues. Per germline, CDR1 MNHNS and CDR2 SASEGT. CDR3 loop: CAASPRNEQYF. The CDR3, as DNA: TGTGCGGCCTCCCCTAGGAACGAGCAGTACTTC.

This clone was seen more than once but under ten times. The V call is TRBV27, the J call TRBJ1-4, with D unresolved. In germline, CDR1 is MNHEY, CDR2 SMNVEV (reference sequence). The CDR3 consists of 16 residues. Trimming stripped 6 bases from V and 3 bases from J, with 17 bases between. CDR3: CASSTKTVTANEKLFF. The CDR3 DNA reads TGTGCCAGCAGCACAAAAACGGTTACGGCTAATGAAAAACTGTTTTTT.

The chain uses TRBV7-2 and TRBJ1-2; D is unresolved. Per the germline V gene, CDR1 is SGHTA and CDR2 is FQGNSA. The CDR3 extends over 13 amino acids. The V gene lost 6 bases and the J gene lost 4 bases, with 12 bases spanning the gap. The CDR3 sequence: CASSIPGPYGYTF. In DNA, the CDR3 is TGTGCCAGCAGTATACCAGGACCCTATGGCTACACCTTC.

This clone has just one count. The gene calls are TRBV5-6 and TRBJ2-5; D unresolved. Germline CDR1 is SGHDT and CDR2 is YYEEEE. The length of the CDR3 is 15 residues. V was trimmed by 1 base and J by 1 base, leaving 11 bases between them. CDR3: CASSLSKVFQETQYF. Here the CDR3 DNA reads TGTGCCAGCAGCTTGAGTAAGGTATTCCAAGAGACCCAGTACTTC.

The rearrangement uses TRBV10-3 and TRBJ1-2; 10 bases match TRBD1. Unmatched junction bases numbered 5, after V lost 7 bases and J lost 9 bases. CDR3 length equals 12 residues. CDR1 and CDR2 from the germline V gene are ENHRY and SYGVKD. CDR3 in amino acids: CAITGTGDSYTF. CDR3 bases: TGTGCCATCACGGGGACAGGGGATAGCTACACCTTC.

This chain uses TRBV2 with TRBJ2-3; D gene uncertain. Trimming pared 10 bases from V and 0 bases from J, leaving 11 bases between. Germline V gene lookup returns CDR1 SNHLY and CDR2 FYNNEI. This CDR3 has 13 amino acids. In DNA, the CDR3 is TGTGCCACGGGTCAGGAAAGCACAGATACGCAGTATTTT. Protein product: CATGQESTDTQYF.

This chain joins TRBV6-5 and TRBJ1-4, with no clear D. Trimming left V 5 bases short and J 6 bases short, with 13 bases between. Germline values: CDR1 MNHEY, CDR2 SVGAGI. This CDR3 spans 14 amino acids. The CDR3 nucleotides are TGTGCCAGCAGTGGCGGGCGGGCCTATGAAAAACTGTTTTTT. It codes for CASSGGRAYEKLFF.

The chain is built from TRBV7-2 and TRBJ2-7, with a possible D match to TRBD2 (5 bases). Trimming stripped 1 base from V and 5 bases from J, with 21 bases between. Germline V lookup: CDR1 SGHTA, CDR2 FQGNSA. The CDR3 covers 17 residues. The CDR3 nucleotides are TGTGCCAGCAGCTTAGAGGGAATAGGGAGAGGTAGCGACGAGCAGTACTTC. Its protein is CASSLEGIGRGSDEQYF.